This T cell receptor beta chain is from a study of blood T cells in healthy people across ages. Overall study findings and caveats: A roughly linear age-dependent decrease characterized TCR beta diversity per million T cells.

The junction had 3 bases not matched to a gene; V was cut back by 0 bases and J by 3 bases. The germline V gene has CDR1 DFQATT and CDR2 SNEGSKA (reference sequence). The CDR3 loop spans 16 amino acids. Comments on this clonotype: As yet, its antigen is unknown.

A second 7 to 11 cycle PCR used barcoded and J-beta primers. A template-switch adaptor with 12 random nucleotides tagged each cDNA molecule. Via MiXCR, TCRdb re-called the 5' RACE reads, giving one row per CDR3 protein. The sample gives nearly 1 million distinct CDR3 sequences, roughly half of which show up once; around a fifth is in the top ten. This TCR derives from a woman in her fifties or sixties in good health. Sequenced sample: blood. V gene TRBV20-1 combines with J gene TRBJ2-2, with 11 bases identical to TRBD2. CDR3 in amino acids: CSARDNSGGDTGELFF. CDR3 in DNA: TGCAGTGCTAGAGATAATAGCGGGGGGGACACCGGGGAGCTGTTTTTT.